One and the same sample provided the 10 T cell receptor beta chains below, sequenced in a study of T cell repertoires in cytomegalovirus infection. TCRdb reanalysed the reads using MiXCR and keeps one entry per CDR3 protein. This table has some 43,000 distinct CDR3 sequences, about 21% appearing once. These receptors lack a known antigen. This sample comprised CD8+ T cells from cultured PBMCs, obtained from culture after CMV antigen stimulation. These receptors were taken from a human donor in good health (CMV status not recorded). Some clones in this sample may be carry-over from other donors' samples.

This sequence joins TRBV7-6 and TRBJ2-1; 14 positions match TRBD2. After removal of 1 base from V and 10 bases from J, the junction contained 18 bases not matched to a gene. The CDR3 is made up of 20 amino acids. The germline CDR1 and CDR2 sequences are SGHVS and FNYEAQ. CDR3 in amino acids: CASSLVAGTSGSPALGEQFF. For the CDR3, the DNA is TGTGCCAGCAGCTTAGTCGCCGGGACTAGCGGGAGTCCTGCCCTGGGCGAGCAGTTCTTC.

The rearrangement links TRBV7-2 to TRBJ2-4; maybe TRBD1 (6 bases). This CDR3 contains 13 residues. The germline V and J ends were trimmed by 5 bases and 8 bases, with 13 bases remaining between them. Germline CDR1 is SGHTA and CDR2 is FQGNSA. This CDR3 reads CASSVNREDIQYF. CDR3 sequence (DNA): TGTGCCAGCAGCGTAAACAGGGAAGACATTCAGTACTTC.

The gene calls are TRBV29-1 and TRBJ2-1; D is unclear. The CDR3 sequence is 13 residues long. V was shortened by 4 bases and J by 8 bases, with 15 bases between the two germline ends. The germline CDR1 and CDR2 sequences are SQVTM and ANQGSEA. The CDR3 loop reads CSVVRDVVDEQFF. Written as DNA, the CDR3 is TGCAGCGTTGTTAGGGATGTCGTCGATGAGCAGTTCTTC.

This clonotype was observed a few times. The chain recombines TRBV7-2 with TRBJ2-3; possibly TRBD2 for D (6 bases). V dropped 3 bases and J dropped 1 base, with 8 bases sitting between them. The CDR3 is 14 amino acids. Per germline, CDR1 SGHTA and CDR2 FQGNSA. CDR3 sequence (DNA): TGTGCCAGCAGCTTGGGGAGGCGCACAGATACGCAGTATTTT. Protein: CASSLGRRTDTQYF. The variable domain in full, with the rest retrieved from reference TRBV7-2 and TRBJ2-3, is GAGVSQSPSNKVTEKGKDVELRCDPISGHTALYWYRQSLGQGLEFLIYFQGNSAPDKSGLPSDRFSAERTGGSVSTLTIQRTQQEDSAVYLCASSLGRRTDTQYFGPGTRLTVL.

This clonotype was seen only a few times. The rearrangement joins TRBV7-9 to TRBJ2-5; 8 bases agree with TRBD1. The CDR3 is 17 amino acids. Germline CDR1 reads SEHNR; CDR2 reads FQNEAQ (reference sequence). The junction had 12 bases not matched to a gene; V was cut back by 1 base and J by 5 bases. In DNA, the CDR3 is TGTGCCAGCAGCTTAGAGGGGACAGGCGCCGTTTCGGAGACCCAGTACTTC. Amino acid sequence: CASSLEGTGAVSETQYF.

This clonotype came up a few times. The chain joins TRBV7-2 to TRBJ2-4; D ambiguous. Germline CDR1 reads SGHTA; CDR2 reads FQGNSA. The CDR3 extends over 17 amino acids. Trimming removed 5 bases from V and 0 bases from J, with 17 bases in between. The CDR3 nucleotides are TGTGCCAGCAGCCCAAAAGACCCATACATAGCCAAAAACATTCAGTACTTC. This codes for CASSPKDPYIAKNIQYF.

This clonotype came up a few times. The chain recombines TRBV27 with TRBJ2-2; D gene unclear. The germline CDR1 and CDR2 sequences are MNHEY and SMNVEV (reference sequence). The CDR3 has 14 residues. V was trimmed by 0 bases and J by 3 bases, leaving 5 bases between them. The DNA of the CDR3 is TGTGCCAGCAGTTTATCGGGATACACCGGGGAGCTGTTTTTT. Translation: CASSLSGYTGELFF.

V and J are TRBV27 and TRBJ2-5, with D unresolved. Trimming pared 5 bases from V and 5 bases from J, leaving 15 bases between. Germline CDR1 reads MNHEY; CDR2 reads SMNVEV (reference sequence). The length of the CDR3 is 14 residues. For the CDR3, the DNA is TGTGCCAGCAGTGGAACAAGCTGGTGGGAGACCCAGTACTTC. It yields the protein CASSGTSWWETQYF.

The chain links TRBV12-3 or TRBV12-4 to TRBJ2-1; a weak D match, TRBD2 (5 bases). The CDR3 has 14 amino acids. The V end lost 1 base, the J end lost 4 bases, and 8 bases lay between the germline ends. The CDR3 DNA reads as TGTGCCAGCAGTTTAGGGGAGACTTACAATGAGCAGTTCTTC. As protein: CASSLGETYNEQFF.

A few counts support this clonotype. The V and J genes are TRBV27 and TRBJ2-2, with D uncertain. V dropped 8 bases and J dropped 4 bases, with 8 bases sitting between them. The V gene's germline CDR1 is MNHEY and CDR2 SMNVEV (reference sequence). The CDR3 length is 12 residues. Here the CDR3 reads CASWLGTGELFF. CDR3 sequence (DNA): TGTGCCAGCTGGCTGGGCACCGGGGAGCTGTTTTTT.